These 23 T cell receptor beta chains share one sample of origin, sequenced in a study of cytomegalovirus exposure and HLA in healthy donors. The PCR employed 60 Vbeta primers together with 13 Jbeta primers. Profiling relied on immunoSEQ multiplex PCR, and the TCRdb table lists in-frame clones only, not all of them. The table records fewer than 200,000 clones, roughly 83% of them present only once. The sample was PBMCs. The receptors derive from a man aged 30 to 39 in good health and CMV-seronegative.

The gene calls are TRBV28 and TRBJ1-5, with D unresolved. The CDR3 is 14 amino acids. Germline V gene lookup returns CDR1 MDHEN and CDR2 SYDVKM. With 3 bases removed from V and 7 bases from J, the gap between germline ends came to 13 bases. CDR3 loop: CASSFGVREQPQHF. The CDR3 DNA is TGTGCCAGCAGTTTTGGGGTAAGGGAGCAGCCCCAGCATTTT.

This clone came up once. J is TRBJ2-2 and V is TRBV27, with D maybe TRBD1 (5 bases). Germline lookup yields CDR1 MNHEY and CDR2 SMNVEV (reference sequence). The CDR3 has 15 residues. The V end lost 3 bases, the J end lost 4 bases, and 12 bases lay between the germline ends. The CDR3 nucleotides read TGTGCCAGCAGTTTCGTGACAGTAGGCACCGGGGAGCTGTTTTTT. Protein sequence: CASSFVTVGTGELFF.

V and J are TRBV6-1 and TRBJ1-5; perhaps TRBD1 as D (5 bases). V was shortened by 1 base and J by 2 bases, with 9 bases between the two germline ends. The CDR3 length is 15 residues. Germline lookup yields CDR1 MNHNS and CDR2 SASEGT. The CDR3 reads CASSEVGGGNQPQHF. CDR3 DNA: TGTGCCAGCAGTGAAGTTGGAGGGGGCAATCAGCCCCAGCATTTT.

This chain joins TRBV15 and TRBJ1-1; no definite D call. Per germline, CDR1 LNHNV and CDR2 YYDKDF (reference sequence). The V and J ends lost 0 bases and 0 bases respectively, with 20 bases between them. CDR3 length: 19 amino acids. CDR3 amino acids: CATSRDLMAGVVMNTEAFF. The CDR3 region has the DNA TGTGCCACCAGCAGAGATTTGATGGCAGGTGTCGTGATGAACACTGAAGCTTTCTTT.

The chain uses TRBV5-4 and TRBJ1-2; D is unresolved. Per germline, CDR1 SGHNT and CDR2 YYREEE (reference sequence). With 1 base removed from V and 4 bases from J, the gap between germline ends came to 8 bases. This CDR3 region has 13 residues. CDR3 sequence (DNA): TGTGCCAGCAGCTTGAGCAGGTCCTATGGCTACACCTTC. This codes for CASSLSRSYGYTF.

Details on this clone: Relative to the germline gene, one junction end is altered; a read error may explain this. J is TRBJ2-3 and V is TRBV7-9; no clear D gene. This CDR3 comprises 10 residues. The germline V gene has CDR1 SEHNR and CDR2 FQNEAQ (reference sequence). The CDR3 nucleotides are TGTTCCAGCAGCCGAGATACGCAGTATTTT. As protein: CSSSRDTQYF.

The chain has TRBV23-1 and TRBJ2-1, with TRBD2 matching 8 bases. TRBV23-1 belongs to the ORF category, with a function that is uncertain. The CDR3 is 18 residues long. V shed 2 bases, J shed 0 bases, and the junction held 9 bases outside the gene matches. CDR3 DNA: TGCGCCAGCAGTCAACCGCACAAGGCGGGGGGCTCCTACAATGAGCAGTTCTTC. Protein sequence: CASSQPHKAGGSYNEQFF.

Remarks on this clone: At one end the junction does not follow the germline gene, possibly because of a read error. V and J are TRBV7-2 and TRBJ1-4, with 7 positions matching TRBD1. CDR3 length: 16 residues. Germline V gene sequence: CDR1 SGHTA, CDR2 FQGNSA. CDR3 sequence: CASGLEGQPRGEKLFF. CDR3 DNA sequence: TGTGCCAGCGGCTTGGAGGGACAGCCGAGAGGTGAAAAACTGTTTTTT. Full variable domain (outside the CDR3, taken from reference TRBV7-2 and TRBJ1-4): GAGVSQSPSNKVTEKGKDVELRCDPISGHTALYWYRQSLGQGLEFLIYFQGNSAPDKSGLPSDRFSAERTGGSVSTLTIQRTQQEDSAVYLCASGLEGQPRGEKLFFGSGTQLSVL.

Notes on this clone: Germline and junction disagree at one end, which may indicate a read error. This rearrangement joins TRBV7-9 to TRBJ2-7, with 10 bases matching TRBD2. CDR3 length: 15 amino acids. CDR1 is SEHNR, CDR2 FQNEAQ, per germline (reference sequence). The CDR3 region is CSSSLSSGRGYEQYF. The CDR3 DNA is TGTTCCAGCAGCTTATCGAGCGGGAGGGGGTACGAGCAGTACTTC.

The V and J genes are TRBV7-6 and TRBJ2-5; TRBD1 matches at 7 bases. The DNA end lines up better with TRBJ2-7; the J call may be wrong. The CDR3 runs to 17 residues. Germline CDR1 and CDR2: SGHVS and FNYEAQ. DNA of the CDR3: TGTGCCAGCAGCTTAGTCGTTGGGACAGCGAGCTCCTACGAGCAGTACTTC. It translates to CASSLVVGTASSYEQYF.

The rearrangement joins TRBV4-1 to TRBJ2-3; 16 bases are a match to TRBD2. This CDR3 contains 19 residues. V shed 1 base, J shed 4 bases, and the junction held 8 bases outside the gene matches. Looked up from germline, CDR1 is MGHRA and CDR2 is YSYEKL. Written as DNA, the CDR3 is TGCGCCAGCAGCCAAGGAAAGGGACTAGCGGGAGGGCCACCAGATACGCAGTATTTT. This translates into CASSQGKGLAGGPPDTQYF.

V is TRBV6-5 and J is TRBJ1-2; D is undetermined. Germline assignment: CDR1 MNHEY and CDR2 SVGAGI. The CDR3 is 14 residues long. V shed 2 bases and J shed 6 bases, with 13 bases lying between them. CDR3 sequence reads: CASSYLGQAHGYTF. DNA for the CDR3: TGTGCCAGCAGTTACCTGGGCCAGGCCCATGGCTACACCTTC.

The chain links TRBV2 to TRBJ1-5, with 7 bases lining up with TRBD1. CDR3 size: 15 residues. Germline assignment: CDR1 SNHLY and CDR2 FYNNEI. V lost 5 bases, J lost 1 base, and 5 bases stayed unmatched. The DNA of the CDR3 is TGTGCCAGCAGTCGACAGGGTGGCAGCAATCAGCCCCAGCATTTT. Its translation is CASSRQGGSNQPQHF.

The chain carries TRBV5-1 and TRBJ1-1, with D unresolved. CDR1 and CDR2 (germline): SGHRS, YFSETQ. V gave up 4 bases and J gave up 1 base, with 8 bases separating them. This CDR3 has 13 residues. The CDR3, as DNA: TGCGCCAGCAGCGTGGGGAGGAACACTGAAGCTTTCTTT. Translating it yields CASSVGRNTEAFF.

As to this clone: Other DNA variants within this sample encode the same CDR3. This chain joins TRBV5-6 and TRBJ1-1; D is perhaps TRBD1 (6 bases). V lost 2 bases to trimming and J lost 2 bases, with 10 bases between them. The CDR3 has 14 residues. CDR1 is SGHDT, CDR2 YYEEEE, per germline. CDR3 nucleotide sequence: TGTGCCAGCAGCTTAGGACAGATAAACACTGAAGCTTTCTTT. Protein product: CASSLGQINTEAFF.

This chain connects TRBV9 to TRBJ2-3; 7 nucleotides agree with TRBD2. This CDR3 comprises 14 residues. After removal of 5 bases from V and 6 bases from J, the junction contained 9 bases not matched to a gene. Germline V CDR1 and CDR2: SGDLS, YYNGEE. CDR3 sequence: CASSLAGVGDTQYF. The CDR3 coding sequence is TGTGCCAGCAGTCTGGCGGGAGTAGGGGATACGCAGTATTTT.

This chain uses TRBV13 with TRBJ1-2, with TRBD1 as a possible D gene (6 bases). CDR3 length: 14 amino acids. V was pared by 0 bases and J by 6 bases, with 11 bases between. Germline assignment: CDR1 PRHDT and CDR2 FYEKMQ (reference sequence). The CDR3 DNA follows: TGTGCCAGCAGCTTAGGTGTATCAGGGGATGGCTACACCTTC. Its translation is CASSLGVSGDGYTF.

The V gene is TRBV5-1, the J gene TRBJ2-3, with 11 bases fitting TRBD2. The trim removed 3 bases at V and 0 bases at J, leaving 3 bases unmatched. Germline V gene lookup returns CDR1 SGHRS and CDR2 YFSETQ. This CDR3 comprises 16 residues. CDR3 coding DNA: TGCGCCAGCAGCTCGCGACTAGCGGGGAGCACAGATACGCAGTATTTT. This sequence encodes CASSSRLAGSTDTQYF.

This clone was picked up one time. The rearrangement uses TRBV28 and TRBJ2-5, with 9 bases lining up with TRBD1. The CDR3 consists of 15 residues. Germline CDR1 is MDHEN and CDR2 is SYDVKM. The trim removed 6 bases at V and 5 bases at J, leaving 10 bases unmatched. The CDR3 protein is CASSSLRDREETQYF. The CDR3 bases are TGTGCCAGCAGCTCGCTGAGGGACAGGGAGGAGACCCAGTACTTC.

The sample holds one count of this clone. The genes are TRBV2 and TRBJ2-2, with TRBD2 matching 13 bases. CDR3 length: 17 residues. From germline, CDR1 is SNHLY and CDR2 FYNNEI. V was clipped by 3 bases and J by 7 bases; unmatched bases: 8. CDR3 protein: CASSDILAGGLGGELFF. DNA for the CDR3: TGTGCCAGCAGTGACATACTAGCGGGGGGGCTTGGCGGGGAGCTGTTTTTT.

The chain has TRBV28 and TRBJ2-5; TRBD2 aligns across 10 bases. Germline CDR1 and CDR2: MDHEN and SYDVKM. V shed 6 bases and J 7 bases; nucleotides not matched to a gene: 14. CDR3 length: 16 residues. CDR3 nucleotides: TGTGCCAGCAGCGAATGGACTAGCGGTAGCGTAGGGACCCAGTACTTC. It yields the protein CASSEWTSGSVGTQYF.

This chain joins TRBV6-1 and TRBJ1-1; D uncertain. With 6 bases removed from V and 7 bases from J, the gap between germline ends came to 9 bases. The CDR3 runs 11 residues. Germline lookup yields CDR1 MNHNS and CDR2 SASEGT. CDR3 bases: TGTGCCAGCAGCAGACTAAGTGAAGCTTTCTTT. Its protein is CASSRLSEAFF.

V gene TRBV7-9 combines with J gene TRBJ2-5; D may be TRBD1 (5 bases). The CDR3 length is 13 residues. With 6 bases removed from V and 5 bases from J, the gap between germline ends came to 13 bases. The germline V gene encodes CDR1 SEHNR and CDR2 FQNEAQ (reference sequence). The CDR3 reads CASRQGNGETQYF. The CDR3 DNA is TGTGCCAGCAGGCAGGGTAACGGTGAGACCCAGTACTTC.